This T cell receptor beta chain comes out of a study of CD8+CD57+ T cells in acquired aplastic anemia. Study-wide results and limits: Any difference that existed in CD8+ Simpson's diversity between patients and controls was not significant.

At least ten counts were recorded for this clonotype. Its antigen is not known. Both TCR beta VDJ combination and CDR3 sequence profiling were carried out. Genomic DNA was the template for this profiling. In TCRdb, the reads were re-called with MiXCR into one record per CDR3 protein. The repertoire includes 400,000 to 600,000 distinct CDR3 sequences, under 40% of them detected once, and 0.75% to 0.95% sits in the top ten. Sequenced patients had shown CD8+CD57+ cell expansion by flow cytometry. Trimming removed 3 bases at V and 0 bases at J, with 9 bases between. This CDR3 is built from 14 residues. Germline lookup yields CDR1 LGHNA and CDR2 YSLEER.

This clonotype originated in a human donor with aplastic anemia. The rearrangement joins TRBV4-3 to TRBJ2-7; tentative D call: TRBD2 (5 bases). What was sequenced was sorted CD4+, CD8+, or CD8+CD57+ T cells (not recorded which) from PBMCs. CDR3 loop: CASSQSGSSYEQYF. The CDR3, as DNA: TGCGCCAGCAGCCAGTCGGGATCCTCCTACGAGCAGTACTTC.